This entry lists 21 T cell receptor beta chains sequenced from one sample in a study of glioma-infiltrating T cells after dendritic cell vaccination. The data were produced by immunoSEQ multiplex PCR, yet TCRdb's version contains in-frame clones alone and is incomplete. The sample consists of about 92,000 clones, about nine tenths of them appearing once. Sequenced here: blood, sampled before dendritic cell vaccination. Every receptor here comes from a human donor with glioblastoma.

The chain combines TRBV9 with TRBJ2-3; TRBD2 aligns across 12 bases. The trim removed 3 bases at V and 2 bases at J, leaving 4 bases unmatched. Germline-derived CDR1 and CDR2 are SGDLS and YYNGEE. CDR3 length equals 16 residues. The CDR3 bases are TGTGCCAGCAGCGGGACTAGCGGGGAATTCACAGATACGCAGTATTTT. This gives the protein CASSGTSGEFTDTQYF.

V and J are TRBV6-5 and TRBJ2-7; 9 bases fit TRBD1. V dropped 6 bases and J dropped 7; count of bases not matched to a gene: 10. The germline CDR1 and CDR2 sequences are MNHEY and SVGAGI. CDR3 length: 14 amino acids. CDR3 protein: CASRQSGQGGEQYF. For the CDR3, the DNA is TGTGCCAGCAGGCAATCGGGACAGGGAGGGGAGCAGTACTTC.

V gene TRBV14 combines with J gene TRBJ2-7, with D possibly TRBD1 on 6 matching bases. Germline V CDR1 and CDR2: SGHDN, FVKESK. The CDR3 is made up of 18 amino acids. V was pared by 2 bases and J by 3 bases, with 23 bases between. The DNA of the CDR3 is TGTGCCAGCAGCCAACCCAAAGAATCAGGGGTTCCCCTCTACGAGCAGTACTTC. Its translation: CASSQPKESGVPLYEQYF.

The J gene is TRBJ2-2, the V gene TRBV19; 9 bases agree with TRBD1. Trimming took 11 bases from V and 3 from J; bases not matched to a gene: 10. Germline V gene lookup returns CDR1 LNHDA and CDR2 SQIVND (reference sequence). CDR3 length equals 15 residues. CDR3 in amino acids: CASTLGDRDTGELFF. CDR3 nucleotide sequence: TGTGCCTCAACCCTCGGGGACAGGGACACCGGGGAGCTGTTTTTT. Full variable domain (remainder filled in from reference TRBV19 and TRBJ2-2): DGGITQSPKYLFRKEGQNVTLSCEQNLNHDAMYWYRQDPGQGLRLIYYSQIVNDFQKGDIAEGYSVSREKKESFPLTVTSAQKNPTAFYLCASTLGDRDTGELFFGEGSRLTVL.

The gene calls are TRBV2 and TRBJ2-7; D may be TRBD2 (6 bases). The CDR3 consists of 10 residues. Germline V CDR1 and CDR2: SNHLY, FYNNEI. Deletions cut 7 bases from V and 7 bases from J, with 8 bases between. Here the CDR3 reads CASIGGEQYF. CDR3 coding DNA: TGTGCCAGCATAGGAGGGGAGCAGTACTTC.

The rearrangement links TRBV25-1 to TRBJ1-6; 7 bases agree with TRBD1. The V segment lost 4 bases and the J segment 4 bases; nucleotides outside the gene matches: 10. This CDR3 has 17 residues. Germline V gives CDR1 MGHDK, CDR2 SYGVNS. For the CDR3, the DNA is TGTGCCAGCAGTGCCTTCTTCGGGGACAGTTATAATTCACCCCTCCACTTT. This gives the protein CASSAFFGDSYNSPLHF. The full variable domain, completed using reference TRBV25-1 and TRBJ1-6, is EADIYQTPRYLVIGTGKKITLECSQTMGHDKMYWYQQDPGMELHLIHYSYGVNSTEKGDLSSESTVSRIRTEHFPLTLESARPSHTSQYLCASSAFFGDSYNSPLHFGNGTRLTVT.

The chain is built from TRBV18 and TRBJ2-7; a weak D match, TRBD1 (5 bases). V was trimmed by 3 bases and J by 5 bases, leaving 14 bases between them. In germline, CDR1 is KGHSH, CDR2 LQKENI. The CDR3 has 14 amino acids. CDR3 coding DNA: TGTGCCAGCTCACCCCAGGGATTTTTCAACGAGCAGTACTTC. This sequence encodes CASSPQGFFNEQYF.

The chain carries TRBV7-2 and TRBJ2-5, with 8 bases lining up with TRBD2. J was trimmed by 6 bases and V by 1 base; bases with no gene match: 7. Germline CDR1 reads SGHTA; CDR2 reads FQGNSA. CDR3 length: 15 amino acids. The CDR3 sequence: CASSLGSRGGQTQYF. Here the CDR3 DNA reads TGTGCCAGCAGCTTAGGAAGCCGGGGGGGACAGACCCAGTACTTC.

The CDR3 bases are TGTGCCAGCACTCGATTACCCGGGGGGCGGTACGAGCAGTACTTC. As protein: CASTRLPGGRYEQYF. The rearrangement uses TRBV6-5 and TRBJ2-7; D is possibly TRBD2 (7 bases). This CDR3 comprises 15 residues. The V end lost 7 bases, the J end lost 4 bases, and 20 bases lay between the germline ends. Germline assignment: CDR1 MNHEY and CDR2 SVGAGI.

The chain recombines TRBV5-1 with TRBJ2-2; the match to TRBD1 covers 8 bases. From germline, CDR1 is SGHRS and CDR2 YFSETQ. V was pared by 5 bases and J by 5 bases, with 2 bases of the junction left unmatched. This CDR3 spans 13 amino acids. CDR3 in DNA: TGCGCCAGCAGGACAGGGGATACCGGGGAGCTGTTTTTT. Its translation: CASRTGDTGELFF. Looking up the rest from reference TRBV5-1 and TRBJ2-2 gives the full variable domain: KAGVTQTPRYLIKTRGQQVTLSCSPISGHRSVSWYQQTPGQGLQFLFEYFSETQRNKGNFPGRFSGRQFSNSRSEMNVSTLELGDSALYLCASRTGDTGELFFGEGSRLTVL.

The table lists this clone with a count of one. J is TRBJ1-1 and V is TRBV13; possibly TRBD1 for D (5 bases). V lost 0 bases and J 0 bases, leaving 11 bases between the germline ends. Germline V CDR1 and CDR2: PRHDT, FYEKMQ (reference sequence). The CDR3 loop spans 16 amino acids. CDR3 DNA: TGTGCCAGCAGCTTAGGGATAGGACAAATGAACACTGAAGCTTTCTTT. Protein sequence: CASSLGIGQMNTEAFF.

V and J are TRBV2 and TRBJ2-1; TRBD2 is a possible D gene (6 bases). This CDR3 is 15 amino acids long. Per the germline V gene, CDR1 is SNHLY and CDR2 is FYNNEI. Trimming cost V 4 bases and J 6 bases, with 16 bases left between them. In nucleotides, the CDR3 is TGTGCCAGCAGTGTTGCAACTAGCCGAGGCAATGAGCAGTTCTTC. This codes for CASSVATSRGNEQFF.

The J gene is TRBJ1-2, the V gene TRBV27, with 7 bases matching TRBD1. Germline values: CDR1 MNHEY, CDR2 SMNVEV (reference sequence). CDR3 length equals 15 residues. The V and J ends lost 5 bases and 7 bases, in that order; junction bases with no gene match: 13. The CDR3: CASSPVPDRARGYTF. For the CDR3, the DNA is TGTGCCAGCAGTCCGGTCCCAGACAGGGCTCGTGGCTACACCTTC.

The chain links TRBV7-9 to TRBJ2-7; 10 nucleotides match TRBD2. CDR3 length: 16 residues. J gave up 0 bases and V 3 bases, and 5 bases lay outside the gene matches. CDR1 and CDR2 from the germline V gene are SEHNR and FQNEAQ (reference sequence). CDR3 amino acids: CASSLYASGSSYEQYF. The DNA for the CDR3 is TGTGCCAGCAGCTTGTATGCTAGCGGGAGCTCCTACGAGCAGTACTTC.

The chain uses TRBV5-5 and TRBJ1-2; 8 nucleotides align to TRBD1. Trimming cost V 4 bases and J 4 bases; bases outside gene matches: 9. The CDR3 extends over 15 amino acids. CDR1 is SGHKS, CDR2 YYEKEE, per germline (reference sequence). The CDR3 nucleotides are TGTGCCAGCAGCGAAAAGGGACAGGCTTCCTATGGCTACACCTTC. Amino acid sequence: CASSEKGQASYGYTF.

This clone was detected once. V and J are TRBV7-2 and TRBJ1-5; the D gene is possibly TRBD1 (6 bases). The CDR3 has 14 amino acids. Germline V CDR1 and CDR2: SGHTA, FQGNSA. V gave up 2 bases and J gave up 2 bases, with 7 bases separating them. CDR3 in DNA: TGTGCCAGCAGCTTACGACAGGGCAATCAGCCCCAGCATTTT. Amino acid sequence: CASSLRQGNQPQHF.

The chain uses TRBV9 and TRBJ1-2; a weak D match, TRBD1 (6 bases). Trimming removed 3 bases at V and 3 bases at J, with 12 bases between. The CDR3 extends over 14 amino acids. Per germline, CDR1 SGDLS and CDR2 YYNGEE. The CDR3 loop reads CASSAEQGYYGYTF. The CDR3 bases are TGTGCCAGCAGCGCCGAACAGGGATACTATGGCTACACCTTC.

This sequence joins TRBV28 and TRBJ1-2, with D unclear. The CDR3 has 12 residues. Trimming left V 5 bases short and J 0 bases short, with 4 bases between. Germline CDR1 and CDR2: MDHEN and SYDVKM. The CDR3 DNA is TGTGCCAGCAGTACAACTAACTATGGCTACACCTTC. This sequence encodes CASSTTNYGYTF.

The chain couples TRBV15 to TRBJ2-1; 9 nucleotides align to TRBD1. Trimming at V came to 0 bases and at J to 3 bases, leaving 3 bases not matched to a gene. This CDR3 region has 16 residues. CDR1 and CDR2 from the germline V gene are LNHNV and YYDKDF (reference sequence). The DNA of the CDR3 is TGTGCCACCAGCAGAGATACAGGGGGCATCTACAATGAGCAGTTCTTC. Protein sequence: CATSRDTGGIYNEQFF.

The gene calls are TRBV7-2 and TRBJ2-3; D ambiguous. From germline, CDR1 is SGHTA and CDR2 FQGNSA. V lost 0 bases, J lost 1 base, and 8 bases lay in between. The CDR3 runs 15 residues. CDR3 sequence reads: CASSLARSRTDTQYF. The CDR3 DNA is TGTGCCAGCAGCTTAGCGCGAAGCCGCACAGATACGCAGTATTTT.

This clone was observed a handful of times. The chain recombines TRBV19 with TRBJ2-7, with 12 bases lining up with TRBD1. J gave up 7 bases and V 6 bases, and 10 bases lay outside the gene matches. CDR1 LNHDA and CDR2 SQIVND come from the germline V gene (reference sequence). The CDR3 has 15 residues. The CDR3 DNA reads TGTGCCAGTAGATCAGAGGGACAGGGGGCAGGGGAGCAGTACTTC. Its protein is CASRSEGQGAGEQYF.